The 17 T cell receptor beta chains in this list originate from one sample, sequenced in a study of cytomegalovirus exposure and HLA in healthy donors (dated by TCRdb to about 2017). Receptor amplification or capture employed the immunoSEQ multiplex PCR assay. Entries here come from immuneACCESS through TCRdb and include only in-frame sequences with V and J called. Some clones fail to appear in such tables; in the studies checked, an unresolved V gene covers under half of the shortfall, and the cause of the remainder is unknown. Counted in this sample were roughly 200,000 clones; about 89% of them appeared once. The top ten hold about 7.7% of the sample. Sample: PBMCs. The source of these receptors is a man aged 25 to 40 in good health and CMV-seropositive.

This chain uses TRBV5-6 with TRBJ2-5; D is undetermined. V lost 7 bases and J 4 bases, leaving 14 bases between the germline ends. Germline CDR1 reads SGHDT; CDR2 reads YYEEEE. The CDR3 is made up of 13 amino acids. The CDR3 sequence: CASLKFTLETQYF. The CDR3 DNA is TGTGCCAGCCTCAAGTTTACCTTAGAGACCCAGTACTTC. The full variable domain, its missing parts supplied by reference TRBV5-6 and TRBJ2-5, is DAGVTQSPTHLIKTRGQQVTLRCSPKSGHDTVSWYQQALGQGPQFIFQYYEEEERQRGNFPDRFSGHQFPNYSSELNVNALLLGDSALYLCASLKFTLETQYFGPGTRLLVL.

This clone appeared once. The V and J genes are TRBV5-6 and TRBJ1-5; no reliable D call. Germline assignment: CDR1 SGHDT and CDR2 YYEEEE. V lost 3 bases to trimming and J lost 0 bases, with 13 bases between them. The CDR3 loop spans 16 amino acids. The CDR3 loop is CASSYGSYNSNQPQHF. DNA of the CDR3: TGTGCCAGCAGCTACGGGTCCTATAATAGCAATCAGCCCCAGCATTTT.

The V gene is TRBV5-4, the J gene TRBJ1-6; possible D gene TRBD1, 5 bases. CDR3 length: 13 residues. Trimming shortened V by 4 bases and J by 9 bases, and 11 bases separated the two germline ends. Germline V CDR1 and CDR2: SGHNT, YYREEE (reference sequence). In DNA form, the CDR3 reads TGTGCCAGCAGCGGCGGGACGGCTTCACCCCTCCACTTT. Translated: CASSGGTASPLHF.

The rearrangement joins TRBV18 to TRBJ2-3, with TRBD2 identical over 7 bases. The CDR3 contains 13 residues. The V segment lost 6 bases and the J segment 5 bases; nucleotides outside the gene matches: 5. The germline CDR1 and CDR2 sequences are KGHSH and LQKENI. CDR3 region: CASSGGSRDTQYF. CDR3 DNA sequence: TGTGCCAGCTCGGGCGGGAGTAGAGATACGCAGTATTTT.

CDR3 amino acids: CASSPRTGLTEAFF. DNA for the CDR3: TGTGCCAGCAGCCCCCGGACAGGGCTGACTGAAGCTTTCTTT. The V gene is TRBV5-4, the J gene TRBJ1-1; 8 nucleotides line up with TRBD1. This CDR3 is built from 14 residues. Germline V lookup: CDR1 SGHNT, CDR2 YYREEE (reference sequence). V lost 4 bases to trimming and J lost 5 bases; unmatched junction nucleotides: 7.

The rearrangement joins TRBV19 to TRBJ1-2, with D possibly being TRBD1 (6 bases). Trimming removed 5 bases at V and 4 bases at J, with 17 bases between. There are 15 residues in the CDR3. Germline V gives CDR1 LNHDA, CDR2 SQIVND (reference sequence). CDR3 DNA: TGTGCCAGTAGTGCCCAGGGGCGACTCGGCTATGGCTACACCTTC. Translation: CASSAQGRLGYGYTF.

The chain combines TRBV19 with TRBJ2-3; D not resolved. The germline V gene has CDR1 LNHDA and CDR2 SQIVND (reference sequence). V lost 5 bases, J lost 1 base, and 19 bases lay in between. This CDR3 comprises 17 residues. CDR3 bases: TGTGCCAGTAGTCGCTCCGGACCCTCAGAGGGCACAGATACGCAGTATTTT. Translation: CASSRSGPSEGTDTQYF.

The CDR3 nucleotides are TGCGCCAGCAGCTTTCGGGGGAAAAAGTCCTACGAGCAGTACTTC. It yields the protein CASSFRGKKSYEQYF. The chain has TRBV5-1 and TRBJ2-7; maybe TRBD2 (6 bases). V was clipped by 2 bases and J by 1 base, with 13 bases between them. This CDR3 is 15 amino acids long. Germline V gene data show CDR1 as SGHRS and CDR2 as YFSETQ.

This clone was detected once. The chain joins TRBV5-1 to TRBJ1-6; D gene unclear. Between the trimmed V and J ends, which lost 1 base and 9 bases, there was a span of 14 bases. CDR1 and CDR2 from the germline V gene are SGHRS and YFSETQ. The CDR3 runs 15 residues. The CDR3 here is CASSLKESLGSPLHF. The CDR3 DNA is TGCGCCAGCAGCTTGAAAGAAAGTCTAGGTTCACCCCTCCACTTT.

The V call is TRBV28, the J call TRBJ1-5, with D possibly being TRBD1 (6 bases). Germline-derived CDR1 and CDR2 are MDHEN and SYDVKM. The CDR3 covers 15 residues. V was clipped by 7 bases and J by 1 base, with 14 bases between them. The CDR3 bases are TGTGCCAGCACCGAGGGGAGGGGGAGCAATCAGCCCCAGCATTTT. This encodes CASTEGRGSNQPQHF. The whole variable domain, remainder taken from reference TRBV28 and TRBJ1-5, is DVKVTQSSRYLVKRTGEKVFLECVQDMDHENMFWYRQDPGLGLRLIYFSYDVKMKEKGDIPEGYSVSREKKERFSLILESASTNQTSMYLCASTEGRGSNQPQHFGDGTRLSIL.

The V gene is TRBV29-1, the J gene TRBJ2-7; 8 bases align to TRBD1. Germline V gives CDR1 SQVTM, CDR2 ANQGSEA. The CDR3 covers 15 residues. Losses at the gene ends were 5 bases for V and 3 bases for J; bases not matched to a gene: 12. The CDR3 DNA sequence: TGCAGCGTTCTCCCCTATGGACAGGGCAACTACGAGCAGTACTTC. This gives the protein CSVLPYGQGNYEQYF.

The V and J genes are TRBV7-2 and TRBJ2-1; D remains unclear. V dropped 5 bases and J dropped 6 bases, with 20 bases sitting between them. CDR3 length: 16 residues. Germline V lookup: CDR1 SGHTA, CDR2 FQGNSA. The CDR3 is CASSHDMGNPSNEQFF. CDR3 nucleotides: TGTGCCAGCAGCCACGACATGGGGAACCCTTCCAATGAGCAGTTCTTC.

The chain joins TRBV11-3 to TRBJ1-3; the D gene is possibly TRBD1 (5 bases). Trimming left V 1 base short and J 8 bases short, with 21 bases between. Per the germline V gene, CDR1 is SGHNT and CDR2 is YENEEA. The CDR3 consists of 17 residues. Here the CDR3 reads CASSLAYFPGPIYTIYF. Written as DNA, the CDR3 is TGTGCCAGCAGCTTAGCTTATTTTCCGGGACCGATATACACCATATATTTT.

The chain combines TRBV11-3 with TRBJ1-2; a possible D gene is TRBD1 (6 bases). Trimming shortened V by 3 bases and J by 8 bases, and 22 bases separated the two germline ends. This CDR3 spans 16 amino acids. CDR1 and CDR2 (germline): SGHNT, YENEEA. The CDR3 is CASSLSGTNGGLGYTF. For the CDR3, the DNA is TGTGCCAGCAGCTTGTCCGGGACAAATGGAGGATTGGGCTACACCTTC.

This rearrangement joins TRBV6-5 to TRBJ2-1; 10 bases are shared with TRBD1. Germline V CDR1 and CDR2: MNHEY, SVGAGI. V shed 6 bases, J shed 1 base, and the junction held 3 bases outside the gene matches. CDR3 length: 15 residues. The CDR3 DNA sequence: TGTGCCAGCAGGGGGGACAGGGGATCCTACAATGAGCAGTTCTTC. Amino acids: CASRGDRGSYNEQFF.

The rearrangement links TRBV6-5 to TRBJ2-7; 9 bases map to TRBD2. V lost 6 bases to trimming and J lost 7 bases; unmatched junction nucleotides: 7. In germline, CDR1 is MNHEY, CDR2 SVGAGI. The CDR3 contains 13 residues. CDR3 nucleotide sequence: TGTGCCAGCAGGCCGGGACTAGCAGCAGAGCAGTACTTC. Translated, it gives CASRPGLAAEQYF.

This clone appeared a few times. The CDR3 coding sequence is TGCGCCAGCAGCCTTGACTCGGCTTTACAGGTAAACACTGAAGCTTTCTTT. Encoded protein: CASSLDSALQVNTEAFF. The V and J genes are TRBV4-1 and TRBJ1-1; D is perhaps TRBD1 (5 bases). The germline V gene has CDR1 MGHRA and CDR2 YSYEKL. This CDR3 region has 17 residues. Trimming removed 4 bases at V and 2 bases at J, with 20 bases between.